This is a list of T cell receptor beta chains from one sample in a study of T cell changes during pregnancy in multiple sclerosis. Profiling relied on immunoSEQ multiplex PCR, and the TCRdb table lists in-frame clones only, not all of them. This table has under 50,000 clones, just under 95% appearing once. The sample consisted of CD4+ T cells from peripheral blood mononuclear cells, taken in the first trimester of pregnancy. Receptors were obtained from a female donor with multiple sclerosis, enrolled in a pregnancy study. Both conserved end residues are part of each CDR3. D genes are given only for firm matches. Clone size is stated in some rows and not others, as once, few, many or a class when expanded.

D,V,size,J,length,CDR3,DNA
NA,TRBV5-6,NA,TRBJ2-2,15,CASSLFQGHTGELFF,TGTGCCAGCAGCTTATTCCAGGGGCACACCGGGGAGCTGTTTTTT
TRBD2,TRBV19,NA,TRBJ2-3,18,CASSIGQGFLAVTDTQYF,TGTGCCAGTAGTATAGGTCAGGGATTCCTAGCGGTAACAGATACGCAGTATTTT
TRBD2,TRBV5-1,NA,TRBJ2-3,15,CASRAGGPSTDTQYF,TGCGCCAGCAGAGCGGGAGGGCCCAGCACAGATACGCAGTATTTT
TRBD1,TRBV5-6,NA,TRBJ2-1,15,CASSLGDRAYNEQFF,TGTGCCAGCAGCTTGGGGGACAGGGCCTACAATGAGCAGTTCTTC
NA,TRBV7-3,NA,TRBJ1-1,16,CASSSSGGAANTEAFF,TGTGCCAGCAGCTCTAGCGGTGGGGCAGCGAACACTGAAGCTTTCTTT
NA,TRBV28,NA,TRBJ2-1,14,CASRESGTRNEQFF,TGTGCCAGCAGAGAATCCGGGACTCGGAATGAGCAGTTCTTC
TRBD2,TRBV9,NA,TRBJ2-3,16,CASSAVAGGHTDTQYF,TGTGCCAGCAGCGCTGTAGCGGGAGGACACACAGATACGCAGTATTTT
NA,TRBV30,once,TRBJ2-7,15,CAWQNTAGRRHEQYF,TGTGCCTGGCAGAACACCGCAGGCAGACGTCACGAGCAGTACTTC
NA,TRBV27,NA,TRBJ2-5,16,CASSSGTQLYQETQYF,TGTGCCAGCAGTTCCGGGACTCAACTTTACCAAGAGACCCAGTACTTC
TRBD1,TRBV6-5,NA,TRBJ1-2,15,CASSSDREYRYGYTF,TGTGCCAGCAGTTCGGACAGGGAATATCGCTATGGCTACACCTTC
TRBD1,TRBV11-3,NA,TRBJ2-1,11,CASSFRGRPFF,TGTGCCAGCAGCTTCAGGGGGCGCCCGTTCTTC
NA,TRBV6-1,NA,TRBJ1-1,13,CASSELARAEAFF,TGTGCCAGCAGTGAATTGGCGAGGGCTGAAGCTTTCTTT